This TCR beta chain was obtained from a study of response to subunit inactivated influenza vaccine. One entry per CDR3 protein, called by TCRdb with MiXCR from the RT-PCR reads. The table has 650,000 or so distinct CDR3 sequences, around 15% seen once; the top ten hold roughly 7.2%. About this clonotype itself: Its antigen is not known.

Study findings and constraints: Each seasonal influenza vaccination recruits few new T cells, the authors suggested.

Unmatched junction bases numbered 6, after V lost 1 base and J lost 2 bases. Germline assignment: CDR1 SEHNR and CDR2 FQNEAQ (reference sequence). The CDR3 is 17 amino acids. Material: PBMCs from blood, obtained 14 to 15 days before vaccination. The chain recombines TRBV7-9 with TRBJ2-7; 12 nucleotides align to TRBD2. The sequence was collected from a man between 45 and 60 years old who received an inactivated influenza vaccine. The CDR3 DNA reads TGTGCCAGCAGCTTAGGGACTAGCGGGGTGGGCCCCTACGAGCAGTACTTC. It translates to CASSLGTSGVGPYEQYF.